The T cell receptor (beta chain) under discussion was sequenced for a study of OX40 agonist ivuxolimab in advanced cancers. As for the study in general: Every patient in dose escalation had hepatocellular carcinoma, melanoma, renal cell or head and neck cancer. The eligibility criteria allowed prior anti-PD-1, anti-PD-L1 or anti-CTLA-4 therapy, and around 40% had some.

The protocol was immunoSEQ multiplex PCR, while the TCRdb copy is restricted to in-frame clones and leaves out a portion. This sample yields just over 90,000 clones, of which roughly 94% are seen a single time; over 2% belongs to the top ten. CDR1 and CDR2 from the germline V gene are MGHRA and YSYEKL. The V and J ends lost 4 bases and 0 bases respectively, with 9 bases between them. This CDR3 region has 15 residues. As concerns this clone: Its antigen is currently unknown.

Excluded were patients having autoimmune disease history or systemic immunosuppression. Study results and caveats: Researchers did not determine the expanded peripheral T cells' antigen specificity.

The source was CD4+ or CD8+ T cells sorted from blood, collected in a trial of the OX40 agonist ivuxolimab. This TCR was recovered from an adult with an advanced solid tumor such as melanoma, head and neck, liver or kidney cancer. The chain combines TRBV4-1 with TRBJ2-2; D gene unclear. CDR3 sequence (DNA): TGCGCCAGCAGCCGAGACACAACGAACACCGGGGAGCTGTTTTTT. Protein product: CASSRDTTNTGELFF.